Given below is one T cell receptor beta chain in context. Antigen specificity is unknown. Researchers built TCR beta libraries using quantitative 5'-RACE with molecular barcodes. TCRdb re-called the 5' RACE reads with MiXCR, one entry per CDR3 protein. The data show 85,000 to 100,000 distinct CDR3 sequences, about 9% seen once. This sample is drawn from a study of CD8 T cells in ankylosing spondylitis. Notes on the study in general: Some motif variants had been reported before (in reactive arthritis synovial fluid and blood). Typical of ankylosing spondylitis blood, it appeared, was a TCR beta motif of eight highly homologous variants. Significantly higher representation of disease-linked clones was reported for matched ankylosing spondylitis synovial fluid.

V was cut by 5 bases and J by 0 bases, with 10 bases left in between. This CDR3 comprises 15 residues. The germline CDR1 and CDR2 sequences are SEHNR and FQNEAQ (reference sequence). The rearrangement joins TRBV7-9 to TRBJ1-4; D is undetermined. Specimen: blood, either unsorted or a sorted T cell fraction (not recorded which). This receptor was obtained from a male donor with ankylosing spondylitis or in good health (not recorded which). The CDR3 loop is CASSLKGATNEKLFF. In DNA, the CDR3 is TGTGCCAGCAGCCTAAAGGGTGCAACTAATGAAAAACTGTTTTTT.